The clone carrying this TCR beta chain was seen repeatedly, ten times or more. Its target is not known. The data stem from a study of metastatic and nonmetastatic thyroid tumors. For the study at large: Repertoire data that came from the blood and tumor or nodule tissue of malignant and benign thyroid patients were compared.

The study, taken as a whole, reports: The reported finding was significantly higher TCR beta diversity in malignant thyroid tumors relative to benign nodules, in blood and tumor.

Until they underwent thyroid surgery, no patient had received any treatment. MiXCR re-clonotyped the PCR reads for TCRdb. The profile shows over 14,000 clones, approximately 30% of them singletons. The sequence was collected from a female donor with papillary thyroid cancer or a benign thyroid nodule (not recorded which). Some clones in this sample may be carry-over from other donors' samples. The sample taken for sequencing was tumor tissue.

The CDR3 protein is CASSLGVSGVSDTQYF. For the CDR3, the DNA is TGTGCCAGCAGCTTGGGGGTTAGCGGGGTATCAGATACGCAGTATTTT. The rearrangement links TRBV5-6 to TRBJ2-3; TRBD2 matches at 8 bases. Per the germline V gene, CDR1 is SGHDT and CDR2 is YYEEEE. This CDR3 contains 16 residues. J was trimmed by 4 bases and V by 0 bases; bases with no gene match: 7.